Sequencing of this T cell receptor beta chain was carried out in a study of T-cell reconstitution after alpha-beta-depleted transplantation in children. Findings and caveats of the study: Diversity of TCRbeta at day 60 was high in some patients, arising from surviving recipient T cells and thymic progenitors. One year post-transplant, T-cell counts and diversity were largely derived from T cells produced anew.

As to this clonotype: The antigen is unknown.

Per germline, CDR1 SGHVS and CDR2 FNYEAQ. Trimming took off 4 bases at V and 4 bases at J, with 11 bases between the two ends. The CDR3 runs 14 residues. As it was prepared, the TCRbeta library received unique molecular identifiers. A single record per CDR3 protein comes from TCRdb applying MiXCR to the PCR reads. The sample shows around 270,000 distinct CDR3 sequences, around a tenth of them seen only once. This material consisted of PBMCs, taken before TCRalphabeta/CD19-depleted stem cell transplant. The rearrangement uses TRBV7-6 and TRBJ2-1, with D maybe TRBD2 (5 bases). The clonotype was recovered from a boy under three years old with acute myeloid leukemia, due to receive a stem cell transplant. The CDR3: CASSSTPGYNEQFF. The CDR3 nucleotides read TGTGCCAGCAGCTCAACCCCGGGGTACAATGAGCAGTTCTTC.